The next 16 T cell receptor beta chains were all read from a single sample in a study of cytomegalovirus exposure and HLA in healthy donors. The primer mix had 60 Vbeta and 13 Jbeta primers. Libraries were prepared by immunoSEQ multiplex PCR; TCRdb keeps only in-frame clonotypes and omits some of them. The sample lists under 200,000 clones; about 77% were seen once. Source material: PBMCs. The receptor set was obtained from a man aged 55 to 70 in good health and CMV-seronegative.

J is TRBJ2-2 and V is TRBV6-4; the D gene is possibly TRBD2 (5 bases). Germline-derived CDR1 and CDR2 are MRHNA and SNTAGT. This CDR3 region has 14 residues. The germline V and J ends were trimmed by 0 bases and 5 bases, with 7 bases remaining between them. CDR3 coding DNA: TGTGCCAGCAGTGACTCGGAGGCAACCGGGGAGCTGTTTTTT. Protein: CASSDSEATGELFF.

The chain joins TRBV27 to TRBJ2-2; 8 nucleotides agree with TRBD1. The CDR3 runs to 15 residues. V was pared by 2 bases and J by 5 bases, with 4 bases of the junction left unmatched. Per the germline V gene, CDR1 is MNHEY and CDR2 is SMNVEV (reference sequence). DNA for the CDR3: TGTGCCAGCAGTTTAAGACAGGGGAGGACCGGGGAGCTGTTTTTT. Amino acids: CASSLRQGRTGELFF.

The rearrangement joins TRBV7-9 to TRBJ2-1, with 9 bases that match TRBD2. Germline CDR1 is SEHNR and CDR2 is FQNEAQ (reference sequence). J gave up 7 bases and V 0 bases, and 4 bases lay outside the gene matches. This CDR3 is built from 15 residues. CDR3 in DNA: TGTGCCAGCAGCTTAGCGCGTAGCGGGAGTAATGAGCAGTTCTTC. Its protein product is CASSLARSGSNEQFF.

The chain combines TRBV6-1 with TRBJ2-1; TRBD2 is a possible D gene (7 bases). The V and J ends lost 0 bases and 7 bases respectively, with 13 bases between them. The germline V gene has CDR1 MNHNS and CDR2 SASEGT. This CDR3 comprises 15 residues. The CDR3 coding sequence is TGTGCCAGCAGTGAAGCGGGGGGGGCCCGGAATGAGCAGTTCTTC. This encodes CASSEAGGARNEQFF.

The chain recombines TRBV27 with TRBJ1-5; no clear D gene. Trimming left V 6 bases short and J 0 bases short, with 12 bases between. The CDR3 consists of 15 residues. Germline V gene sequence: CDR1 MNHEY, CDR2 SMNVEV (reference sequence). The CDR3 sequence: CASRLTPYSNQPQHF. The CDR3 bases are TGTGCCAGCAGACTTACCCCCTATAGCAATCAGCCCCAGCATTTT.

This clone was recorded a few times. The genes are TRBV10-3 and TRBJ2-5; D perhaps matches TRBD2 (6 bases). CDR1 is ENHRY, CDR2 SYGVKD, per germline. The CDR3 length is 13 residues. The V and J ends lost 0 bases and 4 bases respectively, with 6 bases between them. The CDR3 region is CAISESGGETQYF. CDR3 nucleotide sequence: TGTGCCATCAGTGAGTCGGGGGGAGAGACCCAGTACTTC.

This sequence joins TRBV2 and TRBJ1-6, with D uncertain. The CDR3 length is 14 residues. Germline V gives CDR1 SNHLY, CDR2 FYNNEI. The germline V and J ends were trimmed by 8 bases and 5 bases, with 13 bases remaining between them. CDR3 bases: TGTGCCAGCGACGGGTTTGCCAATAATTCACCCCTCCACTTT. The encoded protein is CASDGFANNSPLHF. Full variable domain (outside the CDR3, taken from reference TRBV2 and TRBJ1-6): EPEVTQTPSHQVTQMGQEVILRCVPISNHLYFYWYRQILGQKVEFLVSFYNNEISEKSEIFDDQFSVERPDGSNFTLKIRSTKLEDSAMYFCASDGFANNSPLHFGNGTRLTVT.

V and J are TRBV5-4 and TRBJ2-7, with 8 bases matching TRBD2. Per the germline V gene, CDR1 is SGHNT and CDR2 is YYREEE (reference sequence). This CDR3 region has 14 residues. Trimming removed 5 bases from V and 5 bases from J; junction bases left unmatched: 9. The CDR3 is CASRPFGGAHEQYF. The CDR3 bases are TGTGCCAGCAGACCTTTCGGGGGGGCCCACGAGCAGTACTTC.

The V call is TRBV9, the J call TRBJ1-4; tentatively, D is TRBD1 (5 bases). Trimming removed 0 bases from V and 4 bases from J, with 10 bases in between. Germline CDR1 SGDLS, CDR2 YYNGEE. The CDR3 is 15 amino acids. CDR3 in DNA: TGTGCCAGCAGCGTAGAGCCAGGGAATAATGAAAAACTGTTTTTT. Translated, it gives CASSVEPGNNEKLFF.

The chain links TRBV19 to TRBJ2-5; 8 nucleotides align to TRBD1. V trimming: 6 bases; J trimming: 1 base; junction bases outside the gene matches: 4. The V gene's germline CDR1 is LNHDA and CDR2 SQIVND (reference sequence). The CDR3 loop spans 14 amino acids. This chain's CDR3 is CASSRTGSQETQYF. Written as DNA, the CDR3 is TGTGCCAGTAGCAGGACAGGGAGCCAAGAGACCCAGTACTTC.

The chain is built from TRBV27 and TRBJ2-6; D perhaps matches TRBD1 (6 bases). Trimming shortened V by 6 bases and J by 0 bases, and 18 bases separated the two germline ends. This CDR3 comprises 18 residues. Germline lookup yields CDR1 MNHEY and CDR2 SMNVEV (reference sequence). The CDR3 DNA follows: TGTGCCAGCAGGCCAGGGACACGGCCGCCCTCTGGGGCCAACGTCCTGACTTTC. Its translation is CASRPGTRPPSGANVLTF.

This chain links TRBV5-1 with TRBJ1-6, with TRBD1 matching 7 bases. The germline CDR1 and CDR2 sequences are SGHRS and YFSETQ. V gave up 3 bases and J gave up 10 bases; unmatched junction bases: 7. There are 14 residues in the CDR3. The CDR3 region has the DNA TGCGCCAGCAGCTACGACAGGGAAGGGTCACCCCTCCACTTT. Residues: CASSYDREGSPLHF.

This sequence joins TRBV7-2 and TRBJ2-7, with TRBD2 matching 11 bases. J gave up 3 bases and V 5 bases, and 6 bases lay outside the gene matches. The CDR3 extends over 15 amino acids. Per germline, CDR1 SGHTA and CDR2 FQGNSA. The CDR3 is CASSPWTSGLYEQYF. The CDR3 bases are TGTGCCAGCAGCCCGTGGACTAGCGGGCTCTACGAGCAGTACTTC.

The rearrangement joins TRBV27 to TRBJ2-2; TRBD2 matches at 11 bases. The V segment lost 1 base and the J segment 4 bases; nucleotides outside the gene matches: 2. Germline assignment: CDR1 MNHEY and CDR2 SMNVEV (reference sequence). The CDR3 sequence is 16 residues long. The CDR3 loop reads CASSLLAGGVTGELFF. The DNA of the CDR3 is TGTGCCAGCAGTTTATTAGCGGGAGGGGTCACCGGGGAGCTGTTTTTT.

The rearrangement joins TRBV7-2 to TRBJ1-1; D not certain. Germline CDR1 and CDR2: SGHTA and FQGNSA. The CDR3 length is 13 residues. With 6 bases removed from V and 0 bases from J, the gap between germline ends came to 8 bases. This chain's CDR3 is CASRYSVNTEAFF. Written as DNA, the CDR3 is TGTGCCAGCAGATATTCGGTGAACACTGAAGCTTTCTTT.

The chain has TRBV6-5 and TRBJ1-2; 10 bases fit TRBD1. The CDR3 totals 14 residues. J lost 8 bases, V lost 6 bases, and 9 bases had no gene match. Per germline, CDR1 MNHEY and CDR2 SVGAGI. The CDR3 coding sequence is TGTGCCAGCAGATCCGGGACAGGGGCATCGGGCTACACCTTC. Translation: CASRSGTGASGYTF.